This T cell receptor beta chain was captured by sequencing in a study of regulatory T cells in long-lasting Graves disease. For the study at large: Persistent cases took antithyroid drugs over 5 years and stayed TSH receptor antibody positive. General study findings and limits: Accuracy might have suffered from few samples. Comparison showed that persistent patients shared more public clonotypes (fewer than 3,000) than new patients (around 1,000).

As to time point: persistent/refractory GD, antithyroid drugs over 5 years with positive TRAb. RNA from PBMCs was the source of the TCR library. The CDR3 totals 14 residues. Trimming removed 2 bases from V and 5 bases from J, with 12 bases in between. Germline V lookup: CDR1 ENHRY, CDR2 SYGVKD. Construction of the TCR beta libraries employed iRepertoire HTBI primers in conjunction with Arm-PCR of CDR3 regions. TCRdb re-called the multiplex PCR reads through MiXCR, storing one row per CDR3 protein. Of about 460,000 distinct CDR3 sequences in the sample, 20% to 25% were seen once. Regarding this clonotype: Its antigen is unidentified.

The rearrangement links TRBV10-3 to TRBJ2-5; D gene ambiguous. The clonotype comes from a female donor with Graves disease. Source: peripheral blood mononuclear cells (PBMCs), taken when the disease was refractory, from a patient treated with antithyroid drugs. The CDR3: CAISERTVPETQYF. For the CDR3, the DNA is TGTGCCATCAGTGAGCGAACGGTCCCGGAGACCCAGTACTTC.